The clone carrying this T cell receptor (beta chain) was recorded a few times. What it binds is not known. At one boundary the junction diverges from the germline segment, which might be a read error. This CDR3 contains 15 residues. Germline assignment: CDR1 LGHDT and CDR2 YNNKEL (reference sequence). These data belong to a study of Graves' ophthalmopathy and Graves' hyperthyroidism. Across the study: Upon initial diagnosis and before any treatment, peripheral blood was collected. Study-level results: Detection in blood was also observed for most expanded thyroid clonotypes above 0.001 frequency. A model built from 13 signatures distinguished ophthalmopathy from stable hyperthyroidism with around 91% sensitivity and approximately 80% specificity.

RNA transcripts yielded amplified TCR beta CDR3 regions. HTBI-primed RT-PCR formed the first round, and a multiplex PCR formed the second. Via MiXCR, TCRdb re-called the multiplex PCR reads, giving one row per CDR3 protein. The sample holds a few hundred thousand distinct CDR3 sequences, about 22% seen once. Moderate-to-severe activity, CAS ≥3, NOSPECS ≥4 and duration under 3 months were recorded for donors with ophthalmopathy. The sequenced sample was peripheral blood. The origin of this receptor is a woman between 45 and 60 years old with Graves' ophthalmopathy. V usage is TRBV3-1 and J usage is TRBJ2-5, with D uncertain. CDR3 amino acids: CASSQDGQVQETQYF. CDR3 sequence (DNA): TGTGCCAGCAGCCAAGATGGGCAGGTCCAAGAAACCCAGTACTTC.